The table lists the clone carrying this T cell receptor (beta chain) with a few counts. Every bit of the isolated RNA underwent reverse transcription, so sequencing read expressed TCRB transcripts. The method was immunoSEQ multiplex PCR; TCRdb's version includes in-frame clones alone and lacks a portion of them. The table has hundreds of thousands of clones, less than 20% seen once; the top ten hold about 0.087%. The sample comes from a study of beta chain features in type 1 diabetes. The J segment lost 5 bases and the V segment lost 2 bases, leaving 9 bases of the junction unmatched. The CDR3 spans 16 residues. From germline, CDR1 is SGDLS and CDR2 YYNGEE.

The receptor was isolated from a man younger than 35 in good health. Sequences were obtained from naive CD4+ T cells from blood. The chain is built from TRBV9 and TRBJ2-5, with 10 bases that match TRBD2. CDR3 nucleotides: TGTGCCAGCAGCGTTGGAGCGGGAGGGATGATCGAGACCCAGTACTTC. Translation: CASSVGAGGMIETQYF.